A single sample is the source of the 13 T cell receptor beta chains below, sequenced in a study of blood T cell repertoires in COVID-19. Repertoires were generated with immunoSEQ multiplex PCR, while TCRdb's copy carries only in-frame clones and drops some. The table has 45,000 to 65,000 clones, around 90% seen once. Sequencing used peripheral blood. These receptors were collected from a human donor in a cohort sampled during active COVID-19.

The V and J genes are TRBV6-2 or TRBV6-3 and TRBJ1-2, with D tentatively TRBD1 (5 bases). The ends were cut back, 6 bases at V and 4 bases at J, with 15 bases in the middle. Germline CDR1 is MNHEY and CDR2 is SVGEGT. The CDR3 runs to 14 residues. CDR3 region: CASSDQGWGYGYTF. CDR3 sequence (DNA): TGTGCCAGCAGCGATCAGGGTTGGGGCTATGGCTACACCTTC.

V is TRBV19 and J is TRBJ1-2; D is ambiguous. V was cut by 3 bases and J by 3 bases, with 14 bases left in between. The germline V gene has CDR1 LNHDA and CDR2 SQIVND (reference sequence). The CDR3 extends over 15 amino acids. The CDR3 here is CASSMAGLRDYGYTF. The CDR3 coding sequence is TGTGCCAGTAGTATGGCTGGGCTTCGAGACTATGGCTACACCTTC. Drawing the rest from reference TRBV19 and TRBJ1-2, the complete variable domain is DGGITQSPKYLFRKEGQNVTLSCEQNLNHDAMYWYRQDPGQGLRLIYYSQIVNDFQKGDIAEGYSVSREKKESFPLTVTSAQKNPTAFYLCASSMAGLRDYGYTFGSGTRLTVV.

The chain couples TRBV7-2 to TRBJ1-2; TRBD1 aligns across 7 bases. Germline CDR1 and CDR2: SGHTA and FQGNSA. This CDR3 spans 16 amino acids. V gave up 3 bases and J gave up 5 bases; unmatched junction bases: 12. In DNA form, the CDR3 reads TGTGCCAGCAGCTTCCAGGGGGATCTAAGCTTTTATGGCTACACCTTC. Translated: CASSFQGDLSFYGYTF. The full variable domain, rest sourced from reference TRBV7-2 and TRBJ1-2, is GAGVSQSPSNKVTEKGKDVELRCDPISGHTALYWYRQSLGQGLEFLIYFQGNSAPDKSGLPSDRFSAERTGGSVSTLTIQRTQQEDSAVYLCASSFQGDLSFYGYTFGSGTRLTVV.

The chain combines TRBV7-2 with TRBJ1-6; 12 bases match TRBD1. J lost 3 bases, V lost 0 bases, and 15 bases had no gene match. Germline V gene lookup returns CDR1 SGHTA and CDR2 FQGNSA. The CDR3 totals 22 residues. The CDR3 spells CASSLARRDRGLMVNYNSPLHF. DNA for the CDR3: TGTGCCAGCAGCTTAGCGCGTCGGGACAGGGGGCTAATGGTTAACTATAATTCACCCCTCCACTTT.

The chain couples TRBV6-5 to TRBJ2-1, with 7 bases fitting TRBD1. The CDR3 totals 13 residues. V gave up 7 bases and J gave up 2 bases; unmatched junction bases: 2. CDR1 MNHEY and CDR2 SVGAGI come from the germline V gene. This chain's CDR3 is CASKGAAYNEQFF. CDR3 coding DNA: TGTGCCAGCAAGGGGGCTGCCTACAATGAGCAGTTCTTC.

This sequence joins TRBV24-1 and TRBJ2-5; a possible D gene is TRBD1 (8 bases). Germline V gene sequence: CDR1 KGHDR, CDR2 SFDVKD. The CDR3 is made up of 17 amino acids. V lost 2 bases and J 2 bases, leaving 17 bases between the germline ends. As DNA, the CDR3 is TGTGCCACCAGTGATTATAGGACAGGGCGGGGGCAAGAGACCCAGTACTTC. Encoded protein: CATSDYRTGRGQETQYF.

V and J are TRBV19 and TRBJ1-5, with D perhaps matching TRBD1 (5 bases). CDR3 length: 12 residues. Germline values: CDR1 LNHDA, CDR2 SQIVND (reference sequence). V was cut by 6 bases and J by 5 bases, with 8 bases left in between. CDR3 loop: CASRSGDQPQHF. CDR3 in DNA: TGTGCCAGTAGATCGGGGGATCAGCCCCAGCATTTT. The full variable domain, completed using reference TRBV19 and TRBJ1-5, is DGGITQSPKYLFRKEGQNVTLSCEQNLNHDAMYWYRQDPGQGLRLIYYSQIVNDFQKGDIAEGYSVSREKKESFPLTVTSAQKNPTAFYLCASRSGDQPQHFGDGTRLSIL.

The chain joins TRBV18 to TRBJ2-2; 9 bases agree with TRBD2. Germline CDR1 reads KGHSH; CDR2 reads LQKENI. Unmatched junction bases numbered 6, after V lost 4 bases and J lost 3 bases. The CDR3 has 16 amino acids. In DNA, the CDR3 is TGTGCCAGCTCACGAAGGAGCGGGGGGCACACCGGGGAGCTGTTTTTT. The encoded protein is CASSRRSGGHTGELFF.

The chain links TRBV2 to TRBJ1-1; perhaps TRBD1 as D (5 bases). Trimming shortened V by 6 bases and J by 1 base, and 15 bases separated the two germline ends. Germline V gives CDR1 SNHLY, CDR2 FYNNEI. The CDR3 has 15 amino acids. The CDR3 loop is CASRTDGGANTEAFF. CDR3 DNA sequence: TGTGCCAGCAGGACTGACGGAGGGGCGAACACTGAAGCTTTCTTT.

V usage is TRBV7-2 and J usage is TRBJ2-1; 10 nucleotides match TRBD2. Germline assignment: CDR1 SGHTA and CDR2 FQGNSA. The CDR3 loop spans 16 amino acids. Trimming cost V 0 bases and J 8 bases; bases outside gene matches: 7. In DNA form, the CDR3 reads TGTGCCAGCAGCTTAGCGGTCCGACTAGCGGGCTATGAGCAGTTCTTC. Translated, it gives CASSLAVRLAGYEQFF.

This clone was found a few times. The V and J genes are TRBV12-3 or TRBV12-4 and TRBJ1-2; D might be TRBD1 (5 bases). The V end lost 6 bases, the J end lost 6 bases, and 14 bases lay between the germline ends. This CDR3 has 13 residues. Written as DNA, the CDR3 is TGTGCCAGCAGCTGGGGGAGGGCGGATGGCTACACCTTC. Its protein product is CASSWGRADGYTF.

As DNA, the CDR3 is TGTGCCAGCAGCAAGGAGCGGGGGGGCCTGGACGAGCAGTACTTC. This encodes CASSKERGGLDEQYF. The rearrangement joins TRBV5-4 to TRBJ2-7, with 10 bases identical to TRBD2. This CDR3 is built from 15 residues. V lost 4 bases to trimming and J lost 5 bases; unmatched junction nucleotides: 9. Germline values: CDR1 SGHNT, CDR2 YYREEE (reference sequence).

The chain has TRBV7-8 and TRBJ2-3, with 9 bases identical to TRBD2. The CDR3 covers 15 residues. The germline V gene encodes CDR1 SGHVS and CDR2 FQNEAQ. J was trimmed by 4 bases and V by 3 bases; bases with no gene match: 5. The CDR3 loop is CASSFGGGASDTQYF. Written as DNA, the CDR3 is TGTGCCAGCAGCTTCGGCGGGGGGGCATCAGATACGCAGTATTTT.